This passage covers 5 T cell receptor beta chains from one sample sequenced in a study of OX40 agonist ivuxolimab in advanced cancers. Repertoires were generated with immunoSEQ multiplex PCR, while TCRdb's copy carries only in-frame clones and drops some. The sample holds about 78,000 clones, around 90% seen once. Sequences were derived from CD4+ or CD8+ T cells sorted from blood, sampled in a trial of the OX40 agonist ivuxolimab. Receptor source: an adult with an advanced solid tumor such as melanoma, head and neck, liver or kidney cancer.

The CDR3 here is CASSLGDLNYGYTF. The CDR3 nucleotides read TGCGCCAGCAGCTTGGGAGATTTGAACTATGGCTACACCTTC. J is TRBJ1-2 and V is TRBV5-1; D is undetermined. CDR1 SGHRS and CDR2 YFSETQ come from the germline V gene. Trimming left V 0 bases short and J 2 bases short, with 8 bases between. The CDR3 runs 14 residues.

The rearrangement uses TRBV4-1 and TRBJ1-5; D gene ambiguous. Germline V gives CDR1 MGHRA, CDR2 YSYEKL. This CDR3 region has 16 residues. The ends were cut back, 0 bases at V and 2 bases at J, with 11 bases in the middle. Here the CDR3 DNA reads TGCGCCAGCAGCCAAGATCCGGTTACGGGCAATCAGCCCCAGCATTTT. This codes for CASSQDPVTGNQPQHF.

This clone is a singleton in its sample. The chain links TRBV6-5 to TRBJ2-3; a weak D match, TRBD2 (5 bases). This CDR3 spans 13 amino acids. Germline V gives CDR1 MNHEY, CDR2 SVGAGI. V was shortened by 7 bases and J by 2 bases, with 10 bases between the two germline ends. The CDR3 here is CASTERNTDTQYF. CDR3 nucleotides: TGTGCCAGCACGGAGCGGAACACAGATACGCAGTATTTT.

V is TRBV4-3 and J is TRBJ1-6; tentative D call: TRBD1 (5 bases). Trimming removed 0 bases at V and 6 bases at J, with 18 bases between. The germline V gene has CDR1 LGHNA and CDR2 YSLEER. This CDR3 has 18 amino acids. In nucleotides, the CDR3 is TGCGCCAGCAGCCAAGAGGTGGGAGGGGCGCAGGTTAATTCACCCCTCCACTTT. Translated, it gives CASSQEVGGAQVNSPLHF.

The chain carries TRBV7-2 and TRBJ2-7; D is ambiguous. Trimming left V 1 base short and J 0 bases short, with 7 bases between. This CDR3 has 14 residues. Germline-derived CDR1 and CDR2 are SGHTA and FQGNSA. CDR3 region: CASSLEVLSYEQYF. The CDR3 DNA is TGTGCCAGCAGCTTAGAAGTCCTCTCCTACGAGCAGTACTTC.